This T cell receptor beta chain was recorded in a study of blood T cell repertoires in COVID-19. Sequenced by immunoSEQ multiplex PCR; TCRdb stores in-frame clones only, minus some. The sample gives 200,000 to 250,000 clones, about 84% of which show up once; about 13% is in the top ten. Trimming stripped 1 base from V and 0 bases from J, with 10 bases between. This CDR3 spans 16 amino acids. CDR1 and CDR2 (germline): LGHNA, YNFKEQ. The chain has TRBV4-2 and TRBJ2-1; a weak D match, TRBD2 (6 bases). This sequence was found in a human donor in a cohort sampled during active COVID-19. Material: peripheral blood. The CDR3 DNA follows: TGTGCCAGCAGCCAAGCCGTGGGGGGCTCCTACAATGAGCAGTTCTTC. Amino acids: CASSQAVGGSYNEQFF.